This T cell receptor beta chain was sequenced in a study of OX40 agonist ivuxolimab in advanced cancers. The germline V gene encodes CDR1 WSHSY and CDR2 SAAADI. The V segment lost 8 bases and the J segment 9 bases; nucleotides outside the gene matches: 11. The CDR3 extends over 14 amino acids. Study conclusions and caveats: Low normalized T-cell clonal expansion also characterized some of the nonresponders. By week 6 at 0.1 to 3.0 mg/kg, blood CD4+ and CD8+ T cells had expanded clonally. There were, on average, more expanded clones in CD8+ T cells than in CD4+.

The data were produced by immunoSEQ multiplex PCR, yet TCRdb's version contains in-frame clones alone and is incomplete. The table shows about 31,000 clones, with about 81% occurring only once. Sampling of blood occurred at baseline, cycle 4 day 1, and cycle 7 day 1. Note on this clone: Antigen specificity is unknown.

The input for sequencing was CD4+ or CD8+ T cells sorted from blood, taken in a trial of the OX40 agonist ivuxolimab. This TCR derives from an adult with an advanced solid tumor such as melanoma, head and neck, liver or kidney cancer. The V gene is TRBV10-2, the J gene TRBJ2-1; TRBD1 agrees at 9 bases. This chain's CDR3 is CASRRPGTGTEQFF. CDR3 DNA sequence: TGCGCCAGCCGACGTCCCGGGACAGGGACTGAGCAGTTCTTC.